The 10 T cell receptor beta chains presented below share a single source sample, sequenced in a study of T cells after yellow fever vaccination. TCRdb re-called the 5' RACE reads through MiXCR, storing one row per CDR3 protein. This sample carries a few hundred thousand distinct CDR3 sequences, approximately 3.8% of them seen once, and the ten largest clones take 23%. The sample consisted of PBMCs, taken on the day of the yellow fever booster vaccination. The source is a man aged 18 to 29 who received the YFV17D yellow fever vaccine.

This clonotype has more than one count but fewer than ten. V and J are TRBV5-1 and TRBJ1-1; D unclear. Germline V gene sequence: CDR1 SGHRS, CDR2 YFSETQ. The CDR3 runs 13 residues. With 1 base removed from V and 3 bases from J, the gap between germline ends came to 7 bases. The CDR3 nucleotides are TGCGCCAGCAGCTTGTTTGGGGACACTGAAGCTTTCTTT. Translation: CASSLFGDTEAFF. Based on the CDR3 plus reference TRBV5-1 and TRBJ1-1, the full variable domain is KAGVTQTPRYLIKTRGQQVTLSCSPISGHRSVSWYQQTPGQGLQFLFEYFSETQRNKGNFPGRFSGRQFSNSRSEMNVSTLELGDSALYLCASSLFGDTEAFFGQGTRLTVV.

This clonotype was found many times. The chain is built from TRBV6-2 or TRBV6-3 and TRBJ2-3; 10 nucleotides match TRBD1. The V and J ends lost 7 bases and 1 base, in that order; junction bases with no gene match: 5. The CDR3 extends over 15 amino acids. The germline CDR1 and CDR2 sequences are MNHEY and SVGEGT. CDR3 sequence reads: CASNDGTGGTDTQYF. Written as DNA, the CDR3 is TGTGCCAGCAACGACGGGACAGGGGGCACAGATACGCAGTATTTT.

This clonotype has ten or more counts. CDR3 amino acids: CSARDGTANTEAFF. Written as DNA, the CDR3 is TGCAGTGCTAGGGACGGGACGGCGAACACTGAAGCTTTCTTT. The chain carries TRBV20-1 and TRBJ1-1; a possible D gene is TRBD1 (5 bases). The germline V and J ends were trimmed by 3 bases and 1 base, with 12 bases remaining between them. The CDR3 spans 14 residues. Germline V gives CDR1 DFQATT, CDR2 SNEGSKA (reference sequence).

This clonotype was seen a few times. The chain couples TRBV10-3 to TRBJ1-5; 10 bases line up with TRBD1. The germline V gene encodes CDR1 ENHRY and CDR2 SYGVKD. Trimming took 8 bases from V and 7 from J; bases not matched to a gene: 5. This CDR3 has 13 amino acids. The CDR3 coding sequence is TGTGCCATCGGACAGGGGGAGGGACAGCCCCAGCATTTT. This gives the protein CAIGQGEGQPQHF.

This clonotype was counted only a few times. The chain carries TRBV4-1 and TRBJ2-1; D may match TRBD1 or TRBD2 (6 bases each). The CDR3 contains 14 residues. CDR1 is MGHRA and CDR2 is YSYEKL in the germline V gene. The V and J ends lost 0 bases and 15 bases respectively, with 18 bases between them. CDR3 nucleotides: TGCGCCAGCAGCCAAGAAAGGGGGACTCCCGATACGTTCTTC. Translating gives CASSQERGTPDTFF.

This clonotype appeared a few times. The genes are TRBV4-1 and TRBJ2-5; TRBD1 might be the D (5 bases). CDR1 and CDR2 from the germline V gene are MGHRA and YSYEKL. The CDR3 is 14 residues long. V lost 1 base to trimming and J lost 5 bases, with 11 bases between them. Written as DNA, the CDR3 is TGCGCCAGCAGCCAAGTTAAGGGGCTGGAGACCCAGTACTTC. Translated, it gives CASSQVKGLETQYF.

This clonotype showed up many times. The chain couples TRBV3-1 to TRBJ1-3; no clear D. V was shortened by 4 bases and J by 0 bases, with 13 bases between the two germline ends. This CDR3 region has 16 residues. Germline V gives CDR1 LGHDT, CDR2 YNNKEL (reference sequence). The chain's CDR3 is CASSPSTRFSGNTIYF. The CDR3 DNA reads TGTGCCAGCAGCCCGAGTACGCGTTTCTCTGGAAACACCATATATTTT.

This clonotype was recorded many times. The genes are TRBV7-3 and TRBJ2-1, with D tentatively TRBD2 (5 bases). Trimming took 4 bases from V and 10 from J, leaving 11 bases between them. The CDR3 length is 12 residues. Germline V gene data show CDR1 as SGHTA and CDR2 as FQGTGA. The CDR3 DNA follows: TGTGCCAGCAGCTCCGATAGGAGGGAGCAGTTCTTC. It yields the protein CASSSDRREQFF.

This clonotype was detected only a few times. The V call is TRBV2, the J call TRBJ2-3; 14 bases map to TRBD2. Germline lookup yields CDR1 SNHLY and CDR2 FYNNEI. The CDR3 runs 18 residues. The V and J ends lost 3 bases and 3 bases, in that order; junction bases with no gene match: 8. The CDR3 DNA sequence: TGTGCCAGCAGTGACCTAGGGGGACTAGCGGGGGCAACAGATACGCAGTATTTT. This encodes CASSDLGGLAGATDTQYF.

This clonotype was recorded at least ten times. The chain has TRBV29-1 and TRBJ2-7; a possible D gene is TRBD1 (7 bases). Trimming left V 3 bases short and J 2 bases short, with 14 bases between. The CDR3 extends over 14 amino acids. Per germline, CDR1 SQVTM and CDR2 ANQGSEA. CDR3 sequence: CSVDMAGGTYEQYF. In DNA, the CDR3 is TGCAGCGTTGATATGGCAGGGGGGACCTACGAGCAGTACTTC.